The rows below give T cell receptor beta chains drawn from one sample of a study of shared clonotypes between healthy human individuals. The method was immunoSEQ multiplex PCR; TCRdb's version includes in-frame clones alone and lacks a portion of them. The sample includes hundreds of thousands of clones, 70% to 80% of them seen just once. The sample comprised PBMCs. Source of these receptors: a middle-aged woman in good health. Some clones in this sample may be carry-over from other donors' samples. Each CDR3 is given with its conserved first and last residue. The order of the fields is J gene, clone size, D gene, V gene, CDR3 protein, CDR3 DNA. The D gene is left open where the match is weak. The size field is filled for only some rows; it gives once, few, many or a size class.

J gene: TRBJ2-7; clone size: -; D gene: TRBD2; V gene: TRBV7-3; CDR3 protein: CASSLAGAYEQYF; CDR3 DNA: TGTGCCAGCAGCTTAGCGGGAGCTTACGAGCAGTACTTC
J gene: TRBJ2-3; clone size: -; D gene: TRBD2; V gene: TRBV19; CDR3 protein: CASSRATSGRSTDTQYF; CDR3 DNA: TGTGCCAGTAGCCGAGCGACTAGCGGGAGGAGCACAGATACGCAGTATTTT
J gene: TRBJ2-2; clone size: once; D gene: -; V gene: TRBV27; CDR3 protein: CASSLYGSVGGELFF; CDR3 DNA: TGTGCCAGCAGTTTATACGGGAGCGTGGGCGGGGAGCTGTTTTTT
J gene: TRBJ1-2; clone size: -; D gene: -; V gene: TRBV28; CDR3 protein: CASSLDAGVDYGYTF; CDR3 DNA: TGTGCCAGCAGTTTAGACGCAGGGGTTGACTATGGCTACACCTTC
J gene: TRBJ1-2; clone size: -; D gene: -; V gene: TRBV5-4; CDR3 protein: CASSFPDNNYGYTF; CDR3 DNA: TGTGCCAGCAGCTTCCCGGACAACAACTATGGCTACACCTTC
J gene: TRBJ2-1; clone size: -; D gene: -; V gene: TRBV6-1; CDR3 protein: CASGGRTRAYNEQFF; CDR3 DNA: TGTGCCAGCGGAGGGAGGACTCGAGCCTACAATGAGCAGTTCTTC
J gene: TRBJ2-5; clone size: -; D gene: -; V gene: TRBV5-4; CDR3 protein: CASSFSVERTQYF; CDR3 DNA: TGTGCCAGCAGCTTTTCCGTGGAGAGGACCCAGTACTTC
J gene: TRBJ1-5; clone size: -; D gene: -; V gene: TRBV6-5; CDR3 protein: CASSSRTGPNQPQHF; CDR3 DNA: TGTGCCAGCAGCAGTCGAACGGGGCCTAATCAGCCCCAGCATTTT
J gene: TRBJ2-2; clone size: -; D gene: TRBD2; V gene: TRBV5-1; CDR3 protein: CASSLKTAGFTGELFF; CDR3 DNA: TGCGCCAGCAGCTTGAAGACAGCGGGGTTCACCGGGGAGCTGTTTTTT
J gene: TRBJ2-7; clone size: -; D gene: -; V gene: TRBV2; CDR3 protein: CASSRLQPPTYEQYF; CDR3 DNA: TGTGCCAGCAGTAGGTTGCAGCCCCCAACCTACGAGCAGTACTTC
J gene: TRBJ1-5; clone size: -; D gene: -; V gene: TRBV30; CDR3 protein: CAWSYGARQPQHF; CDR3 DNA: TGTGCCTGGAGTTACGGGGCGCGTCAGCCCCAGCATTTT
J gene: TRBJ2-7; clone size: -; D gene: TRBD2; V gene: TRBV10-3; CDR3 protein: CSTSETSGRYEQYF; CDR3 DNA: TGTTCCACCAGTGAGACTAGCGGGAGGTACGAGCAGTACTTC
J gene: TRBJ2-3; clone size: -; D gene: TRBD2; V gene: TRBV9; CDR3 protein: CASSRLAGGGTDTQYF; CDR3 DNA: TGTGCCAGCAGCCGCCTAGCGGGAGGGGGCACAGATACGCAGTATTTT
J gene: TRBJ2-5; clone size: -; D gene: TRBD2; V gene: TRBV7-9; CDR3 protein: CASKPLAGQETQYF; CDR3 DNA: TGTGCCAGCAAGCCTTTAGCGGGACAAGAGACCCAGTACTTC
J gene: TRBJ1-6; clone size: -; D gene: -; V gene: TRBV30; CDR3 protein: CAWSVTGLYNSPLHF; CDR3 DNA: TGTGCCTGGAGTGTAACAGGGCTTTATAATTCACCCCTCCACTTT
J gene: TRBJ2-1; clone size: -; D gene: -; V gene: TRBV7-7; CDR3 protein: CAKPAYQDARNEQFF; CDR3 DNA: TGTGCCAAGCCAGCTTACCAGGATGCTCGGAATGAGCAGTTCTTC
J gene: TRBJ1-5; clone size: -; D gene: -; V gene: TRBV30; CDR3 protein: CAWSVRGYSNQPQHF; CDR3 DNA: TGTGCCTGGAGTGTCAGGGGTTATAGCAATCAGCCCCAGCATTTT
J gene: TRBJ1-2; clone size: -; D gene: -; V gene: TRBV20-1; CDR3 protein: CSARTGYGYTF; CDR3 DNA: TGCAGTGCTAGGACAGGTTATGGCTACACCTTC
J gene: TRBJ2-7; clone size: -; D gene: TRBD2; V gene: TRBV18; CDR3 protein: CASSPPNQGTSGHEQYF; CDR3 DNA: TGTGCCAGCTCACCACCGAACCAGGGGACTAGTGGCCACGAGCAGTACTTC
J gene: TRBJ2-7; clone size: -; D gene: TRBD1; V gene: TRBV7-7; CDR3 protein: CASSLFKWIQGVGEQYF; CDR3 DNA: TGTGCCAGCAGCTTGTTTAAGTGGATCCAGGGGGTAGGCGAGCAGTACTTC
J gene: TRBJ1-5; clone size: -; D gene: TRBD1; V gene: TRBV2; CDR3 protein: CASSEVQGVQHF; CDR3 DNA: TGTGCCAGCAGTGAAGTACAGGGGGTCCAGCATTTT
J gene: TRBJ1-3; clone size: -; D gene: -; V gene: TRBV4-1; CDR3 protein: CASSRDPNSGNTIYF; CDR3 DNA: TGCGCCAGCAGCCGAGACCCCAACTCTGGAAACACCATATATTTT